A selection of T cell receptor beta chains follows, all from one sample in a study of cytomegalovirus exposure and HLA in healthy donors. The protocol was immunoSEQ multiplex PCR, while the TCRdb copy is restricted to in-frame clones and leaves out a portion. The sample has approximately 270,000 clones, approximately 86% seen once; the top ten hold 0.95% to 1.1%. The sequencing input was PBMCs. The receptors shown here come from a woman between 18 and 29 years old in good health and CMV-seronegative. CDR3s leave out the opening cysteine and the closing phenylalanine or tryptophan. A D gene is named only where the DNA matches it firmly.

length	D	V	CDR3
13	TRBD1	TRBV7-2	ASSLGGGTYNEQF
13	TRBD1	TRBV5-6	ASSWTPGQGYEQY
14	TRBD2	TRBV5-1	ASIWGAGGPGETQY
12	TRBD1	TRBV28	ASNPPDRGNEQF
11	TRBD1	TRBV28	ASGNRGSDTQY
11	-	TRBV7-6	ASSPSPTGELF
12	-	TRBV6-1	ASRPLVNTGELF
14	TRBD1	TRBV5-6	ASSPGQGALLDGYT
16	TRBD2	TRBV25-1	ASSESPQAGGFENEQF
11	TRBD1	TRBV6-5	ASSQTGAREQF
12	TRBD1	TRBV13	ASSSDRENSPLH
12	TRBD1	TRBV6-1	ASNLDRGLDGYT
15	-	TRBV5-1	ASSFEISPLDNSPLH
12	-	TRBV18	ASSPRQSSGGYT
12	TRBD2	TRBV6-5	ASSGLAASDTQY
12	TRBD1	TRBV7-2	ASSKDRGSEKLF
13	-	TRBV19	ASSILVGRGTEAF
14	TRBD2	TRBV4-1	ASSRSSSGGLYEQY
14	TRBD1	TRBV18	ASSIYRDRADYGYT
12	-	TRBV4-3	ASSQDADRSPLH
14	TRBD2	TRBV9	ASSVGGSGGRETQY
11	-	TRBV7-7	ASSPPGGETQY
12	-	TRBV30	AWSVGVGAYEQY
10	-	TRBV10-2	ASSPQQETQY
11	-	TRBV13	ASSQGGGYGYT
12	TRBD1	TRBV29-1	SVEKGTGIYEQY
13	TRBD2	TRBV6-6	ASSRTSGRRYEQY
15	TRBD1	TRBV4-1	ASSQELPGQVNTEAF
12	TRBD2	TRBV19	ASSSGLAAREQY
15	TRBD2	TRBV11-3	ASSLAASGRITYEQY
13	-	TRBV15	ATSRSRQVGTEAF
12	-	TRBV29-1	SVETWTKGTEAF
15	TRBD2	TRBV7-2	ASSLVGTSGSYYEQY
14	TRBD2	TRBV15	ATSREPTSGEETQY
13	TRBD1	TRBV28	ASTPRGPPYYEQY
10	-	TRBV18	ASSPLAIEQY
13	TRBD1	TRBV5-4	ASSSGRDSSYEQY
12	-	TRBV5-4	ASSSESRNQPQH
11	-	TRBV4-3	ASSQDSPGELF
13	-	TRBV7-2	ASSLEGRGFDTQY
11	TRBD2	TRBV19	ASKAGGPDTQY
11	-	TRBV5-6	ASSVGQTGEQY
13	TRBD1	TRBV2	ASNSQGANTGELF
13	-	TRBV27	ASSLWGTPNTEAF
11	-	TRBV7-6	ASSPSWSTEAF
14	TRBD1	TRBV7-8	ASSLSDRGLYNEQF
13	TRBD2	TRBV28	ASSFSGGPPDTQY
11	TRBD1	TRBV30	AGGTGGRHEQF
11	-	TRBV6-5	ASISLVNYEQY
13	TRBD2	TRBV4-3	ASSRGTSILNEQF
12	TRBD1	TRBV11-2	ASSFRDRGYEQY
13	-	TRBV9	ASSFPPSVDSPLH
11	TRBD1	TRBV30	AWTGQGTGELF
19	TRBD2	TRBV5-1	ASSFKTSGLAGGSIYNEQF
12	TRBD1	TRBV5-1	ASSTGQGLYGYT